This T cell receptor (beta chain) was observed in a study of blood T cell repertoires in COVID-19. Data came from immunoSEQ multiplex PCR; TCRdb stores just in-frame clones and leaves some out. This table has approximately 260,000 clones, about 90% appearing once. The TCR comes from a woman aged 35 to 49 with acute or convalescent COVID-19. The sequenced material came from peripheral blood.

DNA for the CDR3: TGTGCCAGCAGCCCTCAGTCCACTGAAGCTTTCTTT. Its protein is CASSPQSTEAFF. The chain links TRBV13 to TRBJ1-1; D unresolved. With 5 bases removed from V and 4 bases from J, the gap between germline ends came to 8 bases. CDR3 size: 12 residues. Germline V gene data show CDR1 as PRHDT and CDR2 as FYEKMQ (reference sequence).